In its sample, the clone carrying this T cell receptor beta chain was seen once. What it binds is unknown. These data are taken from a study of T cells in Graves' hyperthyroidism and ophthalmopathy. Study results and limitations: Ophthalmopathy and stable hyperthyroidism were separated by a 13 V-J model. Blood held most thyroid clonotypes expanded above 0.001 frequency.

TCR beta CDR3 regions were amplified from RNA transcripts. Carried out on the TCR CDR3, a first-round RT-PCR used the HTBI primer set. TCRdb redid the calling of the multiplex PCR reads with MiXCR, one entry per CDR3 protein. The data show hundreds of thousands of distinct CDR3 sequences, about 38% seen once. This CDR3 contains 15 residues. Trimming removed 5 bases at V and 6 bases at J, with 16 bases between. Per germline, CDR1 SGHTA and CDR2 FQGNSA. Hyperthyroidism patients were newly diagnosed, had disease duration under 2 months, and were aged 18 to 65 years. In making diagnoses, clinical symptoms, serum thyroxine and TRAb, thyroid ultrasound and orbital computed tomography were all used.

V is TRBV7-2 and J is TRBJ2-2; tentative D call: TRBD2 (6 bases). The sample consisted of blood. The TCR comes from a young man with Graves' hyperthyroidism. The DNA of the CDR3 is TGTGCCAGCAGCGACCAAGGGACTCTCTCCGGGGAGCTGTTTTTT. It specifies CASSDQGTLSGELFF.